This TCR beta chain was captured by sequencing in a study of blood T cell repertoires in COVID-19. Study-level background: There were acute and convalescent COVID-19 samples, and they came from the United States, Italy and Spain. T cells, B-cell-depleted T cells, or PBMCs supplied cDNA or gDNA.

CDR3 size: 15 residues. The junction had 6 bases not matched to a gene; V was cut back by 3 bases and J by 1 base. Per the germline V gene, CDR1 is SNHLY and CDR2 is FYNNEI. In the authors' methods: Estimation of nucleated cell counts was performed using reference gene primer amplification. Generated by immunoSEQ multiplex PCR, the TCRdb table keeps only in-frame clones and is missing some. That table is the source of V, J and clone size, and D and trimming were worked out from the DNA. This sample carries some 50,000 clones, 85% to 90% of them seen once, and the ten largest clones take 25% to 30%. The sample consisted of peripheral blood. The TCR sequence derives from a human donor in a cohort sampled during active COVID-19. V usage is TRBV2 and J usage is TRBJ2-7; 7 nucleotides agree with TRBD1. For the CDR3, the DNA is TGTGCCAGCAGTGAGTCCAGGGGGATGTCCTACGAGCAGTACTTC. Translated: CASSESRGMSYEQYF.